Below are 20 T cell receptor beta chains sequenced from a single sample in a study of blood T cell repertoires in COVID-19. Here immunoSEQ multiplex PCR was the method, and the copy in TCRdb shows in-frame clones only, minus some. Altogether fewer than 90,000 clones are present, 70% to 90% being singletons, with the ten largest covering roughly 1.5%. Sequencing input: peripheral blood. These receptors all come from a human donor in a cohort sampled during active COVID-19.

The rearrangement joins TRBV3-1 (or the pseudogene TRBV3-2) to TRBJ1-3, with 8 bases aligning to TRBD1. J was trimmed by 8 bases and V by 4 bases; bases with no gene match: 7. The CDR3 length is 14 residues. Germline V gene sequence: CDR1 LGHDT, CDR2 YNNKEL (reference sequence). The CDR3 region has the DNA TGTGCCAGCAGCCCGACCACAGGGGGGGACACCATATATTTT. Protein product: CASSPTTGGDTIYF.

The V call is TRBV12-5, the J call TRBJ2-1, with TRBD2 matching 12 bases. CDR1 and CDR2 from the germline V gene are LGHNT and FRNRAP. The CDR3 totals 16 residues. V lost 7 bases and J lost 3; bases outside the gene matches: 7. DNA for the CDR3: TGTGCTAGTGTCCGCGGGACTAGCGGGTTCTACAATGAGCAGTTCTTC. Protein product: CASVRGTSGFYNEQFF.

V usage is TRBV24-1 and J usage is TRBJ2-1; 8 bases line up with TRBD1. This CDR3 has 12 residues. V shed 5 bases and J 15 bases; nucleotides not matched to a gene: 8. Germline lookup yields CDR1 KGHDR and CDR2 SFDVKD. CDR3 sequence: CATSGTGTGLFF. CDR3 sequence (DNA): TGTGCCACCAGTGGGACCGGGACAGGATTGTTCTTC.

The chain employs TRBV4-1 and TRBJ2-1; 8 bases are shared with TRBD1. This CDR3 comprises 15 residues. V trimming: 2 bases; J trimming: 4 bases; junction bases outside the gene matches: 4. The germline gives CDR1 MGHRA, CDR2 YSYEKL. The CDR3 loop reads CASSQWDRRYNEQFF. DNA for the CDR3: TGCGCCAGCAGCCAATGGGACAGGAGGTACAATGAGCAGTTCTTC.

The chain recombines TRBV6-4 with TRBJ1-2; D might be TRBD1 (6 bases). The CDR3 is made up of 15 amino acids. V gave up 4 bases and J gave up 4 bases, with 16 bases separating them. CDR1 MRHNA and CDR2 SNTAGT come from the germline V gene. CDR3 DNA sequence: TGTGCCAGCAGTGGCTCTGACAGGAGATTCTATGGCTACACCTTC. Protein sequence: CASSGSDRRFYGYTF.

The rearrangement uses TRBV19 and TRBJ1-2, with a tentative D call TRBD1 (5 bases). Germline CDR1 reads LNHDA; CDR2 reads SQIVND (reference sequence). V shed 6 bases and J shed 2 bases, with 10 bases lying between them. This CDR3 region has 13 residues. This chain's CDR3 is CASRLPGNYGYTF. CDR3 DNA: TGTGCCAGTAGGCTGCCAGGGAACTATGGCTACACCTTC.

The rearrangement joins TRBV19 to TRBJ2-3; a weak D match, TRBD2 (5 bases). The ends were cut back, 0 bases at V and 9 bases at J, with 10 bases in the middle. The CDR3 has 13 residues. CDR1 and CDR2 (germline): LNHDA, SQIVND (reference sequence). The CDR3 loop reads CASSIEKGETQYF. CDR3 nucleotide sequence: TGTGCCAGTAGTATAGAGAAGGGAGAGACGCAGTATTTT.

The chain is built from TRBV3-1 (or the pseudogene TRBV3-2) and TRBJ1-6; TRBD1 might be the D (5 bases). V lost 1 base to trimming and J lost 7 bases, with 14 bases between them. CDR3 size: 16 residues. The germline gives CDR1 LGHDT, CDR2 YNNKEL (reference sequence). DNA of the CDR3: TGTGCCAGCAGCCAAGGCAGGGTCACCGAAAATTCACCCCTCCACTTT. As protein: CASSQGRVTENSPLHF.

V is TRBV19 and J is TRBJ1-5; the D gene is possibly TRBD1 (5 bases). Trimming removed 2 bases from V and 7 bases from J, with 15 bases in between. This CDR3 contains 15 residues. Germline V lookup: CDR1 LNHDA, CDR2 SQIVND (reference sequence). This chain's CDR3 is CASSIPLGGVQPQHF. CDR3 nucleotides: TGTGCCAGTAGTATACCTTTGGGAGGGGTCCAGCCCCAGCATTTT.

V is TRBV30 and J is TRBJ1-4; 9 nucleotides align to TRBD1. Germline CDR1 GTSNPN, CDR2 SVGIG (reference sequence). The CDR3 length is 14 residues. J gave up 5 bases and V 3 bases, and 4 bases lay outside the gene matches. Here the CDR3 reads CAWRRTGENEKLFF. DNA of the CDR3: TGTGCCTGGAGGCGGACAGGGGAGAATGAAAAACTGTTTTTT. The entire variable domain, with the rest obtained from reference TRBV30 and TRBJ1-4, is as follows: SQTIHQWPATLVQPVGSPLSLECTVEGTSNPNLYWYRQAAGRGLQLLFYSVGIGQISSEVPQNLSASRPQDRQFILSSKKLLLSDSGFYLCAWRRTGENEKLFFGSGTQLSVL.

The chain links TRBV25-1 to TRBJ1-1; no clear D gene. There are 11 residues in the CDR3. From germline, CDR1 is MGHDK and CDR2 SYGVNS. The V end was cut by 0 bases, the J end by 10 bases, with 6 bases between. CDR3 residues: CASSEYGVAFF. In nucleotides, the CDR3 is TGTGCCAGCAGTGAATACGGGGTAGCTTTCTTT.

The chain carries TRBV5-5 and TRBJ2-7; D remains ambiguous. Trimming stripped 2 bases from V and 3 bases from J, with 3 bases between. Looked up from germline, CDR1 is SGHKS and CDR2 is YYEKEE (reference sequence). The length of the CDR3 is 11 residues. The CDR3 loop is CASSFYYEQYF. CDR3 nucleotide sequence: TGTGCCAGCAGCTTCTACTACGAGCAGTACTTC.

The chain combines TRBV11-3 with TRBJ2-3, with D possibly matching TRBD2 (6 bases). CDR1 is SGHNT, CDR2 YENEEA, per germline. Deletions cut 0 bases from V and 0 bases from J, with 7 bases between. The CDR3 is 15 amino acids. This chain's CDR3 is CASSLDGGSTDTQYF. The CDR3 DNA reads TGTGCCAGCAGCTTAGATGGAGGGAGCACAGATACGCAGTATTTT.

The chain is built from TRBV19 and TRBJ2-7, with 9 bases lining up with TRBD1. This CDR3 has 15 residues. The V gene's germline CDR1 is LNHDA and CDR2 SQIVND (reference sequence). Unmatched junction bases numbered 14, after V lost 8 bases and J lost 6 bases. The CDR3 DNA reads as TGTGCCAGTGGGACCCCGGGGGACAGGGTAGGCGAGCAGTACTTC. Protein sequence: CASGTPGDRVGEQYF.

The rearrangement joins TRBV9 to TRBJ2-5, with TRBD1 matching over 10 bases. Trimming removed 3 bases from V and 4 bases from J; junction bases left unmatched: 6. This CDR3 region has 15 residues. Germline V lookup: CDR1 SGDLS, CDR2 YYNGEE. As DNA, the CDR3 is TGTGCCAGCAGCGCCGGGGACAGGGGTTTAGAGACCCAGTACTTC. It codes for CASSAGDRGLETQYF.

This clone occurred once. The chain has TRBV5-1 and TRBJ2-7; 8 positions agree with TRBD1. From germline, CDR1 is SGHRS and CDR2 YFSETQ. CDR3 length: 15 residues. V was clipped by 1 base and J by 5 bases; unmatched bases: 8. CDR3 coding DNA: TGCGCCAGCAGCTTGTGGGAGGCAGGGGGCAACGAGCAGTACTTC. Its translation: CASSLWEAGGNEQYF.

Remarks on this clone: The junction departs from germline at one end; a sequencing error may be responsible. The chain combines TRBV7-9 with TRBJ2-1, with a weak D call TRBD2 (6 bases). Germline lookup yields CDR1 SEHNR and CDR2 FQNEAQ (reference sequence). This CDR3 spans 14 amino acids. The CDR3 here is CASSLASSYNEQFF. For the CDR3, the DNA is TGTGCCAGCAGCCTAGCGAGCTCCTACAATGAGCAGTTCTTC.

The V call is TRBV28, the J call TRBJ2-3; the match to TRBD2 covers 10 bases. Looked up from germline, CDR1 is MDHEN and CDR2 is SYDVKM. V lost 5 bases to trimming and J lost 7 bases; unmatched junction nucleotides: 12. This CDR3 contains 16 residues. CDR3 DNA: TGTGCCAGCAGTCTGCCTTCTAGCGGGAGTAGGAATACGCAGTATTTT. It is translated as CASSLPSSGSRNTQYF.

This clone was seen a single time. This rearrangement joins TRBV7-8 to TRBJ2-7, with 7 bases fitting TRBD1. CDR3 length: 14 amino acids. V gave up 4 bases and J gave up 3 bases; unmatched junction bases: 6. Germline lookup yields CDR1 SGHVS and CDR2 FQNEAQ. This CDR3 reads CASSWDSDYYEQYV. In DNA form, the CDR3 reads TGTGCCAGCAGCTGGGACAGTGACTACTACGAGCAGTACGTC.

This chain joins TRBV6-6 and TRBJ1-2, with 7 bases matching TRBD1. Trimming at V came to 6 bases and at J to 5 bases, leaving 6 bases not matched to a gene. The CDR3 sequence is 13 residues long. CDR1 is MNHNY, CDR2 SVGAGI, per germline (reference sequence). In DNA form, the CDR3 reads TGTGCCAGCAGCCGGACAGGAGATTATGGCTACACCTTC. It encodes CASSRTGDYGYTF.